This passage covers 2 T cell receptor beta chains from one sample sequenced in a study of shared clonotypes between healthy human individuals. Cells designated naive CD8 were CD45RO-negative and were positively selected for CCR7, with terminally differentiated effector memory CD45RA+ cells excluded. Sequencing was performed with immunoSEQ multiplex PCR; in TCRdb, only in-frame clones are kept and a portion is missing. The sample has roughly 1,800,000 clones, about 94% seen once. The sample was naive CD8+ T cells sorted from blood. All receptors come from a man aged 18 to 30 in good health.

The chain joins TRBV28 to TRBJ1-2; a possible D gene is TRBD1 (6 bases). The CDR3 runs 13 residues. The germline CDR1 and CDR2 sequences are MDHEN and SYDVKM. Trimming stripped 6 bases from V and 2 bases from J, with 10 bases between. In DNA form, the CDR3 reads TGTGCCAGCAGAGATACAGGGAACTATGGCTACACCTTC. It is translated as CASRDTGNYGYTF.

The chain joins TRBV19 to TRBJ1-5, with TRBD1 matching 9 bases. V dropped 3 bases and J dropped 4; count of bases not matched to a gene: 4. The CDR3 contains 15 residues. Germline lookup yields CDR1 LNHDA and CDR2 SQIVND (reference sequence). CDR3 sequence (DNA): TGTGCCAGTAGTATTGGGACAGGGCCGAATCAGCCCCAGCATTTT. Protein product: CASSIGTGPNQPQHF.